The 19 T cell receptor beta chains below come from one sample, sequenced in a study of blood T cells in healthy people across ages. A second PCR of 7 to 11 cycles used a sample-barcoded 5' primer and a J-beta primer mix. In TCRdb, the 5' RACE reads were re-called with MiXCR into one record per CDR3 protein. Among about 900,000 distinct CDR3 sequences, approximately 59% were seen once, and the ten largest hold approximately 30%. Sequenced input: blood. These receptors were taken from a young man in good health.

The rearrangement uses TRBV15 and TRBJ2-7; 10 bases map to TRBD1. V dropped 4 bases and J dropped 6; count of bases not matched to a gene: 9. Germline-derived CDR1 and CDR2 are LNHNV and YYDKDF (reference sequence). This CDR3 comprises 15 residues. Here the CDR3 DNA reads TGTGCCACCAGCAACCGGGACAGGGGTTACCCCGAGCAGTACTTC. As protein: CATSNRDRGYPEQYF.

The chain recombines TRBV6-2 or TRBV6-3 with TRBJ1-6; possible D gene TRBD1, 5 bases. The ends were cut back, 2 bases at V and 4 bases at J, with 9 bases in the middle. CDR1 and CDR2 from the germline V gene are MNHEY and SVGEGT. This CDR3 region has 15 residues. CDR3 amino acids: CASSYRQGYNSPLHF. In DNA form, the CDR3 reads TGTGCCAGCAGTTACCGGCAGGGTTATAATTCACCCCTCCACTTT.

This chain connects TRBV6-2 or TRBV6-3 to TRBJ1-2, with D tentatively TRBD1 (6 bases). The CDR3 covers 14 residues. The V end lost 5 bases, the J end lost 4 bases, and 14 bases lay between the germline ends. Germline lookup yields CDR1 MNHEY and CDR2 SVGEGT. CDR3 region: CASSGLGQTYGYTF. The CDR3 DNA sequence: TGTGCCAGCAGTGGCCTCGGACAGACCTATGGCTACACCTTC.

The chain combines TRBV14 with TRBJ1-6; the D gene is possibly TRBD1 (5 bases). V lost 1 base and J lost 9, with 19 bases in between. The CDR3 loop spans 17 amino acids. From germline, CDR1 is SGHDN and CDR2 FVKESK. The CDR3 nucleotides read TGTGCCAGCAGCCAAGCCCGGGGGAATGTGGGGAGTTCACCCCTCCACTTT. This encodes CASSQARGNVGSSPLHF.

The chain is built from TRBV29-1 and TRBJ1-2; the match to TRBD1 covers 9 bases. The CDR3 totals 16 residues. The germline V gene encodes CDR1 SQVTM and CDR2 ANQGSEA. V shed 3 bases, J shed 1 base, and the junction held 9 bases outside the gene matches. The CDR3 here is CSVDYRDRVRNYGYTF. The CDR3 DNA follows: TGCAGCGTTGACTACCGGGACAGGGTTCGTAACTATGGCTACACCTTC.

In nucleotides, the CDR3 is TGTGCCAGCAGCACGGCTGCGGACACTGAAGCTTTCTTT. The encoded protein is CASSTAADTEAFF. V gene TRBV7-2 combines with J gene TRBJ1-1, with unresolved D. This CDR3 has 13 amino acids. Per germline, CDR1 SGHTA and CDR2 FQGNSA. The V gene lost 5 bases and the J gene lost 3 bases, with 10 bases spanning the gap.

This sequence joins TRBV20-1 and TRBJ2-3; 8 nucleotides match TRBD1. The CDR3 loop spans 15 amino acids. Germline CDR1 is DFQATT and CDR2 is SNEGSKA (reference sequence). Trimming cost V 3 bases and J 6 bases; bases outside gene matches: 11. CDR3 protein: CSASEGTGGGDTQYF. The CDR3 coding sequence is TGCAGTGCTAGCGAAGGGACAGGAGGAGGGGATACGCAGTATTTT.

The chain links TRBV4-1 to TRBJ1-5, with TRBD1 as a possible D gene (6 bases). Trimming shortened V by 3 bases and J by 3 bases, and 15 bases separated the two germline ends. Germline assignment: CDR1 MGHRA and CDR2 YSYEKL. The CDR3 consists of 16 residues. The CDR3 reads CASSQGNRAHNQPQHF. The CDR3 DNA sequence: TGCGCCAGCAGCCAGGGTAACAGGGCACACAATCAGCCCCAGCATTTT.

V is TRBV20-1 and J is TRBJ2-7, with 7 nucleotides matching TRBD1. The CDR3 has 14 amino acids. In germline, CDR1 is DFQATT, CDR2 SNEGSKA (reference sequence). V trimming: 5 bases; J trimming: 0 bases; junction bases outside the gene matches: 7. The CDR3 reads CSAVGTAVSYEQYF. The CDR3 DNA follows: TGCAGTGCTGTCGGGACAGCAGTCTCCTACGAGCAGTACTTC.

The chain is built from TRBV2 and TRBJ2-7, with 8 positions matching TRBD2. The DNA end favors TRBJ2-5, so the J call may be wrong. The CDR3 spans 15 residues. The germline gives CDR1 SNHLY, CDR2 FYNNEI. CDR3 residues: CASSEVAGSPETQYF. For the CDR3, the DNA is TGTGCCAGCAGTGAAGTAGCGGGGTCCCCTGAGACCCAGTACTTC.

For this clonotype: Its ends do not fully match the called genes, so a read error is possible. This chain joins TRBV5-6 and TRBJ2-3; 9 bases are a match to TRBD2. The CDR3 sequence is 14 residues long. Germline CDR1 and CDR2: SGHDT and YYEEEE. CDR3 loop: CTSRLGLATDTQYF. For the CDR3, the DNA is TGTACCAGCAGACTCGGACTAGCGACAGATACGCAGTATTTT.

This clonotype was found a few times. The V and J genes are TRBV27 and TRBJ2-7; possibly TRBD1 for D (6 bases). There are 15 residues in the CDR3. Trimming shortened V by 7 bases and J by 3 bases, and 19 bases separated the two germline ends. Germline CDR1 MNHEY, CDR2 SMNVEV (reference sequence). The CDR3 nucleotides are TGTGCCAGCACCTCCACGTGGGGGCGATACTACGAGCAGTACTTC. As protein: CASTSTWGRYYEQYF.

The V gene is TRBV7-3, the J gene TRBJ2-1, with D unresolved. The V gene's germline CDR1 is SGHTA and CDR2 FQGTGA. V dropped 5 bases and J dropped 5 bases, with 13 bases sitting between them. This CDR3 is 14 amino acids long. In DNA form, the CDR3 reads TGTGCCAGCAGCCCCCCTTATAGTAACAATGAGCAGTTCTTC. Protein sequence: CASSPPYSNNEQFF. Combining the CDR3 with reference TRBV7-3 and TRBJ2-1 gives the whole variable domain GAGVSQTPSNKVTEKGKYVELRCDPISGHTALYWYRQSLGQGPEFLIYFQGTGAADDSGLPNDRFFAVRPEGSVSTLKIQRTERGDSAVYLCASSPPYSNNEQFFGPGTRLTVL.

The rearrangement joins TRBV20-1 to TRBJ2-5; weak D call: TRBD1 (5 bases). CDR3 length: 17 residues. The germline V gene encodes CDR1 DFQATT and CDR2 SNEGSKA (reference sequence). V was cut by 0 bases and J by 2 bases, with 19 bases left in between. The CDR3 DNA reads TGCAGTGCTAGAGATCTTCGGGTGGCAGGGTTACAAGAGACCCAGTACTTC. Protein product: CSARDLRVAGLQETQYF.

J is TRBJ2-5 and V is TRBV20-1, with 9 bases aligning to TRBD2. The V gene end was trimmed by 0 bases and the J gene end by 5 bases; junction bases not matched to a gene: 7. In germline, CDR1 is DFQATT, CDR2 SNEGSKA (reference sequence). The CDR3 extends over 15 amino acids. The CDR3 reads CSARDGGGAAETQYF. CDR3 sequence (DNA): TGCAGTGCTAGAGATGGCGGGGGGGCCGCTGAGACCCAGTACTTC.

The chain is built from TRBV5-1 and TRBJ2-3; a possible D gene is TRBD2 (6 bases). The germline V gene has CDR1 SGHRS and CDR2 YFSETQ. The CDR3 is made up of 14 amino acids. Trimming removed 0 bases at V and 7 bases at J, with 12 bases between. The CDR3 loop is CASSLEASENTQYF. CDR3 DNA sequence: TGCGCCAGCAGCTTGGAGGCTAGCGAGAATACGCAGTATTTT.

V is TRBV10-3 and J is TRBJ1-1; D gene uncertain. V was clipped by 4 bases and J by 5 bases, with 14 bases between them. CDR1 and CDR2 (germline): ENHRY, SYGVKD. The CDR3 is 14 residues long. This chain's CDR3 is CAISGGRTGTEAFF. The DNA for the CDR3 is TGTGCCATCAGTGGAGGGCGCACTGGGACTGAAGCTTTCTTT.

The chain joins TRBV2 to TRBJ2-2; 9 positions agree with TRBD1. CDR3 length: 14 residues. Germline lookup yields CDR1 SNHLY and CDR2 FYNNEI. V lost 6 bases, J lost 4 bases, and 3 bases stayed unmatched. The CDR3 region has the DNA TGTGCCAGCAGAGGACAGGGGTTCACCGGGGAGCTGTTTTTT. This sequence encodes CASRGQGFTGELFF.

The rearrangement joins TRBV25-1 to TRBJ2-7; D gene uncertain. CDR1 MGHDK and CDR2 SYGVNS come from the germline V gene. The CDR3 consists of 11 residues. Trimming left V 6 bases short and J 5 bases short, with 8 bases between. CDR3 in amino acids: CASSQFNEQYF. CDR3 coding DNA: TGTGCCAGCAGCCAGTTCAACGAGCAGTACTTC.